Each of the 24 T cell receptor beta chains below was sequenced from the same sample in a study of CD8 T cells in ankylosing spondylitis. Study-level results: A motif in TCR beta, a set of about 8 highly homologous variants, appeared characteristic of ankylosing spondylitis blood.

Antigens of these TCRs are unknown. TCRdb reprocessed the 5' RACE reads via MiXCR and lists one record per CDR3 protein. The data show 200,000 to 250,000 distinct CDR3 sequences, around 17% seen once. The sample comprised blood, either unsorted or a sorted T cell fraction (not recorded which). These TCRs come from a male donor with ankylosing spondylitis.

The chain couples TRBV4-3 to TRBJ2-1; TRBD1 matches 9 bases. J was trimmed by 2 bases and V by 4 bases; bases with no gene match: 3. Germline lookup yields CDR1 LGHNA and CDR2 YSLEER. The CDR3 has 15 residues. The CDR3 DNA is TGCGCCAGCAGCCGGACAGGGGCACCCTACAATGAGCAGTTCTTC. It yields the protein CASSRTGAPYNEQFF.

This clonotype was found a few times. The chain is built from TRBV27 and TRBJ2-1, with 8 bases aligning to TRBD2. Germline assignment: CDR1 MNHEY and CDR2 SMNVEV (reference sequence). The CDR3 is 13 residues long. The junction had 2 bases not matched to a gene; V was cut back by 5 bases and J by 5 bases. The CDR3 reads CASSILADNEQFF. DNA for the CDR3: TGTGCCAGCAGTATACTAGCGGACAATGAGCAGTTCTTC.

The sample holds a few counts of this clonotype. This chain links TRBV25-1 with TRBJ2-1; D not certain. Deletions cut 1 base from V and 8 bases from J, with 6 bases between. This CDR3 has 12 amino acids. Germline assignment: CDR1 MGHDK and CDR2 SYGVNS. Here the CDR3 reads CASSESGHEQFF. CDR3 coding DNA: TGTGCCAGCAGTGAATCCGGTCATGAGCAGTTCTTC. The whole variable domain, filled in from reference TRBV25-1 and TRBJ2-1, reads EADIYQTPRYLVIGTGKKITLECSQTMGHDKMYWYQQDPGMELHLIHYSYGVNSTEKGDLSSESTVSRIRTEHFPLTLESARPSHTSQYLCASSESGHEQFFGPGTRLTVL.

CDR3 region: CASSPTSGGHSYNEQFF. CDR3 sequence (DNA): TGTGCCAGCAGCCCAACTAGCGGGGGACACTCCTACAATGAGCAGTTCTTC. This chain joins TRBV7-9 and TRBJ2-1; 11 positions match TRBD2. Per the germline V gene, CDR1 is SEHNR and CDR2 is FQNEAQ (reference sequence). The CDR3 sequence is 17 residues long. V lost 5 bases and J lost 0; bases outside the gene matches: 6.

This clonotype was detected only a few times. The chain uses TRBV4-1 and TRBJ1-5, with 12 bases fitting TRBD1. After removal of 3 bases from V and 6 bases from J, the junction contained 3 bases not matched to a gene. From germline, CDR1 is MGHRA and CDR2 YSYEKL. The CDR3 runs to 15 residues. The CDR3, as DNA: TGCGCCAGCAGCCAGGGGACAGGGGGCCTTCAGCCCCAGCATTTT. It translates to CASSQGTGGLQPQHF.

The V and J genes are TRBV27 and TRBJ1-1, with D perhaps matching TRBD1 (6 bases). The CDR3 has 13 residues. Germline CDR1 and CDR2: MNHEY and SMNVEV (reference sequence). The germline V and J ends were trimmed by 4 bases and 6 bases, with 12 bases remaining between them. This CDR3 is CASSSTGTAEAFF. In nucleotides, the CDR3 is TGTGCCAGCAGTTCCACAGGGACCGCTGAAGCTTTCTTT.

This chain links TRBV7-9 with TRBJ2-1, with TRBD1 identical over 9 bases. Germline CDR1 is SEHNR and CDR2 is FQNEAQ (reference sequence). CDR3 length equals 16 residues. V was clipped by 4 bases and J by 7 bases; unmatched bases: 11. CDR3 DNA: TGTGCCAGCAGCTACTTGCCGGGACAGGGTGAAAATGAGCAGTTCTTC. Translation: CASSYLPGQGENEQFF.

In its sample, this clonotype was seen a few times. The chain recombines TRBV7-9 with TRBJ2-1; 7 bases agree with TRBD2. CDR1 SEHNR and CDR2 FQNEAQ come from the germline V gene (reference sequence). The CDR3 has 16 amino acids. Trimming cost V 4 bases and J 2 bases; bases outside gene matches: 8. The CDR3 DNA follows: TGTGCCAGCAGCTCCGCCGGGGGGAGGGCCTACAATGAGCAGTTCTTC. The encoded protein is CASSSAGGRAYNEQFF.

This clonotype was counted a few times. V and J are TRBV12-3 or TRBV12-4 and TRBJ1-4; D is ambiguous. The CDR3 totals 14 residues. V dropped 5 bases and J dropped 7 bases, with 14 bases sitting between them. DNA for the CDR3: TGTGCCAGCAGTACCCGGGAGGTGACTGAAAAACTGTTTTTT. As protein: CASSTREVTEKLFF.

V is TRBV19 and J is TRBJ2-2; TRBD1 matches 7 bases. CDR3 length equals 17 residues. CDR1 and CDR2 (germline): LNHDA, SQIVND (reference sequence). With 6 bases clipped from V and 3 bases from J, the junction kept 13 bases outside the gene matches. CDR3 DNA sequence: TGTGCCAGTAGACCGCCCAGACAGGGCTTGGACACCGGGGAGCTGTTTTTT. Its protein product is CASRPPRQGLDTGELFF.

The V and J genes are TRBV7-9 and TRBJ2-7; TRBD1 or TRBD2 may be the D gene (5 bases each). The germline gives CDR1 SEHNR, CDR2 FQNEAQ (reference sequence). Trimming stripped 2 bases from V and 0 bases from J, with 11 bases between. This CDR3 has 15 amino acids. This CDR3 reads CASSLWDGSSYEQYF. The CDR3 DNA reads as TGTGCCAGCAGCTTATGGGACGGATCCTCCTACGAGCAGTACTTC.

This clonotype has only a few counts. This chain links TRBV7-6 with TRBJ2-1; unclear D gene. CDR3 size: 15 residues. Germline V gene lookup returns CDR1 SGHVS and CDR2 FNYEAQ. V lost 5 bases to trimming and J lost 0 bases, with 11 bases between them. The CDR3: CASSPEAISYNEQFF. The CDR3 bases are TGTGCCAGCAGCCCAGAGGCTATCTCCTACAATGAGCAGTTCTTC.

V is TRBV4-1 and J is TRBJ2-7; tentatively, D is TRBD2 (6 bases). The germline gives CDR1 MGHRA, CDR2 YSYEKL. The CDR3 is 16 amino acids. V dropped 0 bases and J dropped 4 bases, with 16 bases sitting between them. CDR3 amino acids: CASSQDTREVGYEQYF. Here the CDR3 DNA reads TGCGCCAGCAGCCAAGATACCAGGGAGGTCGGTTACGAGCAGTACTTC.

This clonotype was seen more than once but under ten times. This chain connects TRBV7-6 to TRBJ2-5; D possibly matches TRBD1 or TRBD2 (5 bases each). Germline loops: CDR1 SGHVS, CDR2 FNYEAQ. V was cut by 5 bases and J by 4 bases, with 20 bases left in between. The length of the CDR3 is 16 residues. CDR3 bases: TGTGCCAGCAGCCCACCGGGACCAAAGCAAAGAGAGACCCAGTACTTC. Amino acids: CASSPPGPKQRETQYF.

A few counts support this clonotype. This chain joins TRBV28 and TRBJ2-7; perhaps TRBD2 as D (6 bases). V gave up 3 bases and J gave up 7 bases, with 19 bases separating them. The CDR3 is made up of 15 amino acids. Germline loops: CDR1 MDHEN, CDR2 SYDVKM. This chain's CDR3 is CASSFPAGTAGEQYF. CDR3 nucleotide sequence: TGTGCCAGCAGTTTCCCCGCAGGGACGGCGGGGGAGCAGTACTTC.

This rearrangement joins TRBV5-6 to TRBJ1-2; 7 nucleotides line up with TRBD1. This CDR3 has 14 residues. Germline trimming cut 2 bases from V and 4 bases from J; bases unmatched to any gene: 5. The germline gives CDR1 SGHDT, CDR2 YYEEEE. CDR3 in DNA: TGTGCCAGCAGCTTCCCAGGGGGTGCCTATGGCTACACCTTC. Its translation is CASSFPGGAYGYTF.

A few counts support this clonotype. The chain links TRBV7-9 to TRBJ2-5; TRBD1 matches 8 bases. The V gene's germline CDR1 is SEHNR and CDR2 FQNEAQ (reference sequence). The J segment lost 5 bases and the V segment lost 5 bases, leaving 13 bases of the junction unmatched. This CDR3 comprises 16 residues. CDR3: CASSDRGQAMSETQYF. The CDR3 DNA sequence: TGTGCCAGCAGCGACCGGGGACAGGCGATGAGCGAGACCCAGTACTTC.

The V gene is TRBV27, the J gene TRBJ1-4, with 8 bases identical to TRBD1. From germline, CDR1 is MNHEY and CDR2 SMNVEV (reference sequence). The CDR3 extends over 14 amino acids. Germline trimming cut 5 bases from V and 6 bases from J; bases unmatched to any gene: 5. The CDR3, as DNA: TGTGCCAGCAGTCCCCGGGACAGGCATGAAAAACTGTTTTTT. It yields the protein CASSPRDRHEKLFF.

This clonotype was counted between two and nine times. CDR3 in amino acids: CASRGLDYGYTF. CDR3 coding DNA: TGTGCCAGCAGGGGTCTGGACTATGGCTACACCTTC. J is TRBJ1-2 and V is TRBV27; D gene unclear. The V gene lost 6 bases and the J gene lost 3 bases, with 8 bases spanning the gap. Germline V CDR1 and CDR2: MNHEY, SMNVEV (reference sequence). The CDR3 consists of 12 residues.

This clonotype was counted a few times. The chain employs TRBV5-1 and TRBJ2-3; no firm D call. CDR1 is SGHRS, CDR2 YFSETQ, per germline. This CDR3 comprises 16 residues. V lost 0 bases and J 2 bases, leaving 13 bases between the germline ends. DNA of the CDR3: TGCGCCAGCAGCTTGGGAATCGTCACCGCCACAGATACGCAGTATTTT. Amino acids: CASSLGIVTATDTQYF.

J is TRBJ1-1 and V is TRBV2; possible D gene TRBD1, 6 bases. This CDR3 is 15 amino acids long. The V gene lost 2 bases and the J gene lost 2 bases, with 12 bases spanning the gap. Germline V CDR1 and CDR2: SNHLY, FYNNEI. CDR3 region: CASSEYRELNTEAFF. CDR3 in DNA: TGTGCCAGCAGTGAATACAGGGAATTAAACACTGAAGCTTTCTTT.

This clonotype was observed many times. The rearrangement uses TRBV5-5 and TRBJ2-7, with D possibly being TRBD1 (6 bases). CDR1 is SGHKS and CDR2 is YYEKEE in the germline V gene (reference sequence). This CDR3 has 15 amino acids. Trimming took 0 bases from V and 6 from J, leaving 16 bases between them. The CDR3 bases are TGTGCCAGCAGCTTGGTCCCACAGGGATGGGGCGAGCAGTACTTC. Protein product: CASSLVPQGWGEQYF.

This clonotype was detected a few times. The chain employs TRBV5-1 and TRBJ2-7; D remains unclear. This CDR3 has 16 residues. Germline V gene data show CDR1 as SGHRS and CDR2 as YFSETQ. V lost 0 bases to trimming and J lost 2 bases, with 15 bases between them. CDR3 residues: CASSLDTASITYEQYF. DNA for the CDR3: TGCGCCAGCAGCTTGGACACAGCGTCCATAACCTACGAGCAGTACTTC.

This clonotype was observed a handful of times. The rearrangement uses TRBV14 and TRBJ2-1, with D hard to call. The germline V and J ends were trimmed by 2 bases and 0 bases, with 8 bases remaining between them. Germline CDR1 reads SGHDN; CDR2 reads FVKESK. CDR3 length equals 15 residues. Here the CDR3 DNA reads TGTGCCAGCAGCCAACATGCGAGCTCCTACAATGAGCAGTTCTTC. Translated, it gives CASSQHASSYNEQFF.